This TCR beta chain comes out of a study of T cells in Graves' hyperthyroidism and ophthalmopathy (dated by TCRdb to about 2019). Regarding the complete study: Peripheral blood samples were taken at the time of initial diagnosis, prior to any treatment. A discovery cohort of roughly 96 patients, approximately 45 with Graves' ophthalmopathy and roughly 59 with stable Graves' hyperthyroidism, was used to find distinguishing TCR V-J signatures. Prospective prediction of ophthalmopathy was tested in an independent validation cohort of fewer than 20 hyperthyroidism patients and 15 to 17 patients who later progressed to ophthalmopathy. The 90 to 100 discovery patients were randomly split 7:3 into training and test sets. The study also compared thyroid tissue and blood T-cell repertoires from 5 to 7 Graves' hyperthyroidism patients. Once sampling was done, hyperthyroidism patients were given methimazole at a starting dose of 30 mg daily, whereas ophthalmopathy patients were given high-dose intravenous methylprednisolone. The paper describes TCR Vbeta CDR3 sequencing of 135 peripheral blood samples, made up of some 42 ophthalmopathy patients, 70 to 75 hyperthyroidism patients and around 17 progressor patients.

The sample holds a few counts of this clonotype. The antigen it recognizes is unknown. No base quality values were provided; no much bigger clone lies one nucleotide off. Stable Graves' hyperthyroidism was defined as the absence of progression to ophthalmopathy over 18 months of follow-up. Hyperthyroidism patients were aged 18 to 65 years and newly diagnosed, with disease duration of less than 2 months. The study excluded patients with uncontrolled infections, other autoimmune diseases, pregnancy or lactation. Diagnoses relied on clinical symptoms, serum thyroxine and TRAb, thyroid ultrasound and orbital computed tomography. PBMCs were isolated from 8 to 10 ml of fresh peripheral blood by Ficoll-Paque density gradient centrifugation. Total RNA was extracted using Trizol reagent, and RNA quality was assessed on an Agilent 2100 Bioanalyzer. Amplification of TCR beta CDR3 regions was carried out from RNA transcripts. The first round of RT-PCR for the TCR CDR3 was performed with the HTBI primer set and the Qiagen OneStep RT-PCR kit. Libraries were constructed in a second round of multiplex PCR, after which size selection and purification were performed. The libraries were sequenced on an Illumina HiSeq2000 using paired-end 100 bp reads. In the source study's methods: Raw data were processed with SOAPnuke, discarding reads with adapters, uncalled bases, mean Phred below 15, or no exact constant-primer or identifier match. COPE v1.2.5 was used to merge the high-quality paired reads, and each unique nucleotide sequence was defined as a clonotype. MiTCR v1.1 was used to align clonotypes to the IMGT TRBV, TRBD and TRBJ reference segments. Only V-J combinations with frequency above 0.0001, covering 99.2% of repertoires, were analysed. A TCS score was defined as the ratio of F50 (clonal expansion) to E x V (chaos), with BLOSUM62-based TCRdist applied between CDR3 peptides within each V-J. Welch's t-statistics and random forest reduced 450 to 600 V-J features to fewer than 15, which were used in a naive Bayes classifier (R e1071). The raw public data were reprocessed by TCRdb itself: fastp quality trimming at Q25, MiXCR clonotype calling, in-frame beta chains only. Entries are consolidated by CDR3 protein sequence, retaining the most common genes and DNA. TCRdb assigned the V and J calls; the authors' analysis was not used. In all, the sample holds 300,000 to 450,000 distinct CDR3 sequences, and about 14% of those were seen once. Approximately 10% of the sample is held by the ten biggest clonotypes.

Unmatched junction bases come to 6, with V trimmed by 5 bases and J by 0 bases. Based on the germline V gene, the CDR1 and CDR2 sequences are MDHEN and SYDVKM. Inclusive of the bounding cysteine and phenylalanine, the CDR3 is 15 residues long. Kept here is only the CDR3 DNA, which spans 45 bases and is read in frame from base 1. Beyond this particular receptor, the publication reports: Sample size was not statistically predetermined, and blinding of investigators to group allocation was not performed. Most expanded thyroid clonotypes (frequency above 0.001) were also found in blood, which suggests that blood repertoires may mirror thyroid immune responses. A model built on a 13 V-J signature distinguished ophthalmopathy from stable hyperthyroidism, reaching around 88% sensitivity and under 84% specificity in cross-validation and 80%/75% in testing. During validation, the model predicted progression to ophthalmopathy a median of around 6 months ahead of onset, with almost 71% sensitivity and more than 72% specificity.

This clonotype originated in a woman aged 55-70 years with Graves' hyperthyroidism. The sample comprised blood. The chain links TRBV28 with TRBJ2-7, and 8 junction bases match TRBD1. The nucleotides are TGTGCCAGCAGTACGACAGGGGAAGTCTCCTACGAGCAGTACTTC. This gives the protein CASSTTGEVSYEQYF.